A selection of T cell receptor beta chains follows, all from one sample in a study of identical twins. Each CDR3 protein gets one entry after TCRdb re-called the 5' RACE reads with MiXCR. The table lists approximately 690,000 distinct CDR3 sequences, approximately 6.1% of them singletons, with under 2% in the top ten. The sequenced material came from naive T cells sorted from blood. These receptors were collected from a man between 18 and 29 years old in good health. Both conserved end residues are part of each CDR3. A D gene is named only where the DNA matches it firmly. Not every row has a clone size; where given, it reads once, few, many or a size class.

j_call clone_size v_call d_call cdr3_aa cdr3_nt
TRBJ2-3 many TRBV7-2 NA CASTLLKMEATDTQYF TGTGCCAGCACCCTGCTTAAGATGGAAGCCACAGATACGCAGTATTTT
TRBJ2-7 many TRBV20-1 NA CSAPMGRLSYEQYF TGCAGTGCTCCAATGGGACGCCTGTCCTACGAGCAGTACTTC
TRBJ1-6 many TRBV4-2 NA CASSQDRVPALHF TGTGCCAGCAGCCAAGATCGGGTTCCGGCCCTCCACTTT
TRBJ2-7 many TRBV28 TRBD1 CASSSPTGLSPYEQYF TGTGCCAGCAGTTCGCCGACAGGGCTTTCTCCCTACGAGCAGTACTTC
TRBJ2-5 many TRBV20-1 NA CSANVRGAGPQETQYF TGCAGTGCTAACGTCCGAGGGGCCGGCCCCCAAGAGACCCAGTACTTC
TRBJ2-3 few TRBV5-1 NA CASSLNVKAYVRYF TGCGCCAGCAGCTTGAACGTTAAGGCCTACGTGAGGTATTTT
TRBJ2-2 NA TRBV12-3/TRBV12-4 NA CASSNLRSSYTGELFF TGTGCCAGCAGTAACCTGAGGAGTTCCTACACCGGGGAGCTGTTTTTT
TRBJ2-1 many TRBV18 NA CASSPFEGGNEQFF TGTGCCAGCTCACCATTTGAAGGGGGCAATGAGCAGTTCTTC
TRBJ2-5 few TRBV28 TRBD2 CASRTPTSGPSIRETQYF TGTGCCAGCAGAACCCCGACTAGCGGTCCCTCGATTAGGGAGACCCAGTACTTC
TRBJ1-2 many TRBV10-3 NA CAIPMGTGDYGYTF TGTGCCATCCCCATGGGAACAGGAGACTATGGCTACACCTTC
TRBJ2-1 many TRBV3-1 NA CASSQDAGSHNEQFF TGTGCCAGCAGCCAAGATGCGGGATCCCACAATGAGCAGTTCTTC
TRBJ2-1 few TRBV6-4 NA CASRPDPGSYNEQFF TGTGCCAGCAGGCCAGATCCGGGATCCTACAATGAGCAGTTCTTC
TRBJ2-6 NA TRBV4-1 NA CASSQIRREIASGANVLTF TGCGCCAGCAGCCAGATAAGAAGGGAGATCGCCTCTGGGGCCAACGTCCTGACTTTC
TRBJ1-5 many TRBV20-1 TRBD1 CSAHGTGNQPQHF TGCAGTGCTCACGGGACAGGTAATCAGCCCCAGCATTTT
TRBJ2-1 many TRBV12-3/TRBV12-4 TRBD1 CASTQWTGGNEQFF TGTGCCAGCACCCAATGGACAGGGGGTAATGAGCAGTTCTTC
TRBJ2-1 NA TRBV12-5 TRBD2 CASASKGLAGYNEQFF TGTGCTAGTGCCTCAAAAGGACTAGCGGGGTACAATGAGCAGTTCTTC
TRBJ1-1 many TRBV3-1 NA CASSQEPRGAEAFF TGTGCCAGCAGCCAAGAACCGAGGGGGGCTGAAGCTTTCTTT
TRBJ1-5 many TRBV25-1 TRBD1 CASSEKAPGQRNQPQHF TGTGCCAGCAGTGAAAAGGCCCCGGGACAGAGAAATCAGCCCCAGCATTTT
TRBJ2-3 NA TRBV10-3 NA CAISGARPHGGTSTDTQYF TGTGCCATCAGTGGGGCTAGGCCACACGGCGGAACTAGCACAGATACGCAGTATTTT
TRBJ2-7 NA TRBV5-1 NA CASSSVDPDSPYEQYF TGCGCCAGCAGCTCGGTCGATCCGGACAGTCCCTACGAGCAGTACTTC
TRBJ2-1 few TRBV19 NA CASSTSPDRINNEQFF TGTGCCAGTAGTACCTCTCCGGACAGAATAAACAATGAGCAGTTCTTC
TRBJ2-4 NA TRBV12-3/TRBV12-4 NA CASSYRDTPILAKNIQYF TGTGCCAGCAGTTACCGGGACACGCCTATACTAGCCAAAAACATTCAGTACTTC
TRBJ2-3 NA TRBV5-1 TRBD2 CASSLGGTKSDTQYF TGCGCCAGCAGCTTGGGTGGGACTAAATCAGATACGCAGTATTTT
TRBJ2-3 many TRBV13 NA CASSFGREVDTQYF TGTGCCAGCAGCTTTGGGAGAGAGGTGGATACGCAGTATTTT
TRBJ2-1 many TRBV5-1 TRBD2 CASSPGLAGGVYNEQFF TGCGCCAGCAGCCCCGGACTAGCGGGAGGTGTCTACAATGAGCAGTTCTTC
TRBJ1-2 NA TRBV15 TRBD1 CATSRGGGGGYGYTF TGTGCCACCAGCAGAGGAGGAGGGGGCGGCTATGGCTACACCTTC
TRBJ1-5 many TRBV28 NA CASSGRGWQGGNQPQHF TGTGCCAGCAGTGGGAGGGGGTGGCAGGGCGGCAATCAGCCCCAGCATTTT
TRBJ2-7 few TRBV5-1 NA CASSLDVRKVHEQYF TGCGCCAGCAGCTTGGATGTCCGGAAGGTCCACGAGCAGTACTTC
TRBJ2-5 many TRBV12-3/TRBV12-4 TRBD2 CASTLAGSQETQYF TGTGCCAGCACCCTAGCGGGGTCGCAAGAGACCCAGTACTTC
TRBJ1-2 NA TRBV20-1 NA CSVTGTTNYGYTF TGCAGTGTCACAGGCACGACTAACTATGGCTACACCTTC